The rows below give T cell receptor beta chains drawn from one sample of a study of cytomegalovirus exposure and HLA in healthy donors. TCRdb keeps only in-frame clones here, not all; method: immunoSEQ multiplex PCR. The sample records over 130,000 clones, approximately 86% being singletons. Sequences were obtained from PBMCs. The receptors originated from a middle-aged woman in good health and CMV-seronegative. CDR3s leave out the opening cysteine and the closing phenylalanine or tryptophan. A D gene is named only where the DNA matches it firmly.

TRBJ1-5 . TRBV6-5 13 ASSYSTAGNQPQH
TRBJ2-5 . TRBV21-1 12 ASSTTGIQETQY
TRBJ2-7 TRBD1 TRBV11-3 14 ASSLRQGGSSYEQY
TRBJ2-7 . TRBV20-1 9 SARVRYEQY
TRBJ2-1 . TRBV18 12 ASSPWRADNEQF
TRBJ2-7 TRBD1 TRBV7-2 12 ASTLGQGVYEQY
TRBJ1-2 TRBD1 TRBV7-9 13 ASSLAGTGRFGYT
TRBJ2-2 . TRBV4-3 12 ASSQSANTGELF
TRBJ1-3 . TRBV6-1 13 ASSERGSSGNTIY
TRBJ2-7 . TRBV2 10 ASSEGAGLGH
TRBJ2-5 TRBD1 TRBV5-1 13 ASSQYGTGEETQY
TRBJ2-3 . TRBV9 10 ASSVVLDTQY
TRBJ2-7 . TRBV28 12 ASSLRIVSYEQY
TRBJ2-7 TRBD1 TRBV4-2 14 ASSQPAGTGFDEQY
TRBJ2-4 . TRBV5-5 10 ASSKREDIQY
TRBJ1-1 . TRBV2 12 ASSEIGGVYGAF
TRBJ1-1 TRBD1 TRBV2 12 ASTPGGRGTEAF
TRBJ2-1 TRBD2 TRBV19 15 ASSIDASGILYNEQF
TRBJ1-2 . TRBV5-4 11 AGGAGLKNGYT
TRBJ2-7 TRBD2 TRBV5-1 15 ASSLGGLAGASYEQY
TRBJ2-5 TRBD1 TRBV5-4 12 AGLRQGAEETQY
TRBJ2-7 TRBD2 TRBV7-8 12 ASSLDPGRDEQY
TRBJ1-4 . TRBV6-5 14 ASSYRDGSTNEKLF
TRBJ2-7 . TRBV27 13 ASSLKYLSSYEQY
TRBJ1-4 . TRBV6-1 12 ASSAGSSNEKLF
TRBJ2-2 . TRBV4-1 13 ASRLGGGADGELF
TRBJ2-5 . TRBV7-2 13 ASSPPRTRGGTQY
TRBJ2-7 . TRBV9 12 ASSAGRGSYEQY
TRBJ1-2 . TRBV28 11 ASRQGQRDGYT
TRBJ2-7 TRBD2 TRBV30 11 AWSQLAGSEQY
TRBJ2-1 . TRBV7-2 12 ASSLPGYGNEQF
TRBJ2-5 TRBD1 TRBV29-1 13 SVDRDRGRKETQY
TRBJ2-2 . TRBV11-2 12 ASKMGVNTGELF
TRBJ2-2 TRBD1 TRBV11-2 12 ASLGGTNTGELF
TRBJ1-5 TRBD1 TRBV19 13 ASSIGTGWDQPQH
TRBJ1-2 TRBD1 TRBV6-6 13 ASSSSGQGGYGYT
TRBJ2-1 . TRBV9 13 ASSARDWAYNEQF
TRBJ2-5 TRBD1 TRBV19 13 ASSIDPGQRETQY
TRBJ1-2 . TRBV10-3 12 AIALGGGNYGYT
TRBJ1-6 . TRBV6-5 12 ASRWDWGNSPLH
TRBJ1-4 . TRBV28 15 ASRGGIKDELREKLF